A single sample gave rise to the 23 T cell receptor beta chains below, sequenced in a study of PD-L1 blockade in urothelial cancer. The time point here: pretreatment peripheral blood. Clones were read by immunoSEQ multiplex PCR, and TCRdb kept only the in-frame ones, dropping some. The top ten hold 2.5% to 4% of the sample, which has about 130,000 clones, 65% to 85% seen once. The sample was PBMCs, taken around atezolizumab (anti-PD-L1) treatment. The receptors stem from a man aged 45-65 years with urothelial cancer.

This sequence joins TRBV4-1 and TRBJ1-1; tentative D call: TRBD1 (6 bases). Germline assignment: CDR1 MGHRA and CDR2 YSYEKL. Trimming removed 0 bases from V and 12 bases from J, with 17 bases in between. This CDR3 has 14 amino acids. CDR3 coding DNA: TGCGCCAGCAGCCAAGAATCTGGGCAGGGGTTCACTTTCTTT. It yields the protein CASSQESGQGFTFF.

The genes are TRBV9 and TRBJ2-1, with D perhaps matching TRBD2 (6 bases). CDR1 and CDR2 from the germline V gene are SGDLS and YYNGEE. Trimming shortened V by 0 bases and J by 1 base, and 11 bases separated the two germline ends. The CDR3 is 16 residues long. CDR3 amino acids: CASSVDGRGSYNEQFF. DNA of the CDR3: TGTGCCAGCAGCGTAGATGGGCGGGGTTCCTACAATGAGCAGTTCTTC.

CDR3 sequence reads: CASRPRDRETQYF. CDR3 nucleotides: TGTGCCAGCAGACCCCGGGACAGGGAGACCCAGTACTTC. V usage is TRBV28 and J usage is TRBJ2-5; 8 positions match TRBD1. The V and J ends lost 6 bases and 5 bases, in that order; junction bases with no gene match: 5. This CDR3 spans 13 amino acids. CDR1 is MDHEN and CDR2 is SYDVKM in the germline V gene.

This chain connects TRBV19 to TRBJ1-2; TRBD1 aligns across 8 bases. This CDR3 has 14 amino acids. The junction had 10 bases not matched to a gene; V was cut back by 7 bases and J by 6 bases. Germline V gene sequence: CDR1 LNHDA, CDR2 SQIVND (reference sequence). CDR3 in amino acids: CASNSGGAVDGYTF. CDR3 in DNA: TGTGCCAGTAATTCAGGGGGCGCGGTGGATGGCTACACCTTC.

The rearrangement uses TRBV7-8 and TRBJ2-7, with 8 bases lining up with TRBD2. The CDR3 runs to 16 residues. The germline V gene has CDR1 SGHVS and CDR2 FQNEAQ. V lost 1 base to trimming and J lost 4 bases; unmatched junction nucleotides: 9. CDR3 nucleotide sequence: TGTGCCAGCAGCTTAGGATTAGCGGGACACGGGTACGAGCAGTACTTC. Translating it yields CASSLGLAGHGYEQYF.

V gene TRBV18 combines with J gene TRBJ2-3; D call uncertain. Germline CDR1 and CDR2: KGHSH and LQKENI. The V gene lost 6 bases and the J gene lost 4 bases, with 8 bases spanning the gap. This CDR3 is built from 12 residues. The CDR3 DNA is TGTGCCAGCTCGTCCATTTCAGATACGCAGTATTTT. The encoded protein is CASSSISDTQYF.

The rearrangement links TRBV28 to TRBJ1-2; D unclear. The germline V and J ends were trimmed by 7 bases and 3 bases, with 6 bases remaining between them. CDR1 is MDHEN, CDR2 SYDVKM, per germline. The CDR3 loop spans 11 amino acids. CDR3 coding DNA: TGTGCCAGCAATACTCACTATGGCTACACCTTC. Protein: CASNTHYGYTF.

The rearrangement joins TRBV4-2 to TRBJ1-1; the match to TRBD1 covers 9 bases. Germline V gives CDR1 LGHNA, CDR2 YNFKEQ. CDR3 length equals 18 residues. V trimming: 1 base; J trimming: 8 bases; junction bases outside the gene matches: 17. The CDR3: CASSQAERVQRTGAEAFF. The CDR3 DNA reads TGTGCCAGCAGCCAAGCTGAGCGTGTGCAGCGGACAGGGGCCGAAGCTTTCTTT.

This chain links TRBV5-1 with TRBJ2-3; D is undetermined. The CDR3 is 16 residues long. V was pared by 3 bases and J by 0 bases, with 14 bases between. Germline values: CDR1 SGHRS, CDR2 YFSETQ. CDR3 bases: TGCGCCAGCAGCTGGAGAGAGGCGGCTAGCACAGATACGCAGTATTTT. This translates into CASSWREAASTDTQYF.

The chain employs TRBV5-4 and TRBJ1-3; the match to TRBD1 covers 8 bases. The CDR3 length is 15 residues. Germline V gene lookup returns CDR1 SGHNT and CDR2 YYREEE (reference sequence). J gave up 2 bases and V 4 bases, and 5 bases lay outside the gene matches. The CDR3 coding sequence is TGTGCCAGCAGCACCCAGACAGGGGCTGGAAACACCATATATTTT. Protein product: CASSTQTGAGNTIYF.

This clone was recorded a few times. The chain carries TRBV19 and TRBJ1-4, with D possibly TRBD1 on 5 matching bases. The V and J ends lost 3 bases and 6 bases respectively, with 11 bases between them. The germline V gene has CDR1 LNHDA and CDR2 SQIVND (reference sequence). CDR3 length: 14 residues. This chain's CDR3 is CASSIQAGDEKLFF. The CDR3 DNA follows: TGTGCCAGTAGTATTCAGGCGGGGGATGAAAAACTGTTTTTT.

The rearrangement links TRBV5-1 to TRBJ2-1; D unresolved. Germline loops: CDR1 SGHRS, CDR2 YFSETQ. The CDR3 runs 11 residues. Trimming took 5 bases from V and 7 from J, leaving 7 bases between them. The CDR3: CASSILNEQFF. The DNA of the CDR3 is TGCGCCAGCAGTATCCTGAATGAGCAGTTCTTC.

As DNA, the CDR3 is TGTGCCAGCAGACCCCCGGGGATCCGGACGCAGAGCTCCTATAATTCACCCCTCCACTTT. Translated: CASRPPGIRTQSSYNSPLHF. The chain employs TRBV28 and TRBJ1-6; D call uncertain. This CDR3 is built from 20 residues. Trimming pared 6 bases from V and 0 bases from J, leaving 24 bases between. Germline V CDR1 and CDR2: MDHEN, SYDVKM.

The V and J genes are TRBV28 and TRBJ1-1; D ambiguous. V was clipped by 7 bases and J by 1 base, with 13 bases between them. CDR1 and CDR2 (germline): MDHEN, SYDVKM. The CDR3 has 14 amino acids. The CDR3 here is CASNPLLENTEAFF. The CDR3 coding sequence is TGTGCCAGCAACCCACTCCTTGAGAACACTGAAGCTTTCTTT.

V gene TRBV19 combines with J gene TRBJ2-2; no definite D call. CDR3 length: 13 residues. CDR1 is LNHDA and CDR2 is SQIVND in the germline V gene (reference sequence). The V end lost 6 bases, the J end lost 4 bases, and 9 bases lay between the germline ends. The CDR3 protein is CASSQELTGELFF. As DNA, the CDR3 is TGTGCCAGTAGCCAGGAACTCACCGGGGAGCTGTTTTTT. Using reference TRBV19 and TRBJ2-2 for the parts outside the CDR3, the full variable domain is DGGITQSPKYLFRKEGQNVTLSCEQNLNHDAMYWYRQDPGQGLRLIYYSQIVNDFQKGDIAEGYSVSREKKESFPLTVTSAQKNPTAFYLCASSQELTGELFFGEGSRLTVL.

The chain recombines TRBV5-1 with TRBJ2-5; tentative D call: TRBD1 (5 bases). CDR3 length: 13 residues. V lost 6 bases and J lost 5, with 14 bases in between. Per the germline V gene, CDR1 is SGHRS and CDR2 is YFSETQ. CDR3 loop: CASTSRVGETQYF. In DNA form, the CDR3 reads TGCGCCAGCACCTCCAGGGTGGGGGAGACCCAGTACTTC. Using reference TRBV5-1 and TRBJ2-5 for the parts outside the CDR3, the full variable domain is KAGVTQTPRYLIKTRGQQVTLSCSPISGHRSVSWYQQTPGQGLQFLFEYFSETQRNKGNFPGRFSGRQFSNSRSEMNVSTLELGDSALYLCASTSRVGETQYFGPGTRLLVL.

This clone has only a few counts. The V call is TRBV19, the J call TRBJ1-5; a possible D gene is TRBD1 (5 bases). The germline V gene encodes CDR1 LNHDA and CDR2 SQIVND (reference sequence). The CDR3 runs 11 residues. V lost 5 bases, J lost 7 bases, and 6 bases lay in between. CDR3 residues: CASSGGQPQHF. The CDR3 DNA follows: TGTGCCAGTAGTGGGGGGCAGCCCCAGCATTTT. Drawing the rest from reference TRBV19 and TRBJ1-5, the complete variable domain is DGGITQSPKYLFRKEGQNVTLSCEQNLNHDAMYWYRQDPGQGLRLIYYSQIVNDFQKGDIAEGYSVSREKKESFPLTVTSAQKNPTAFYLCASSGGQPQHFGDGTRLSIL.

The V gene is TRBV28, the J gene TRBJ1-4; D unresolved. V lost 6 bases, J lost 8 bases, and 13 bases lay in between. CDR1 MDHEN and CDR2 SYDVKM come from the germline V gene. The CDR3 has 13 amino acids. CDR3 DNA: TGTGCCAGCAGGTTGGGTGGGCGCGAAAAACTGTTTTTT. This translates into CASRLGGREKLFF.

The chain uses TRBV14 and TRBJ1-6; tentative D call: TRBD1 (6 bases). The V gene lost 2 bases and the J gene lost 4 bases, with 9 bases spanning the gap. This CDR3 has 15 amino acids. Germline V CDR1 and CDR2: SGHDN, FVKESK. CDR3 protein: CASSQSDSYNSPLHF. As DNA, the CDR3 is TGTGCCAGCAGCCAATCGGACAGTTATAATTCACCCCTCCACTTT.

The V call is TRBV7-3, the J call TRBJ2-5; 9 bases are shared with TRBD2. Looked up from germline, CDR1 is SGHTA and CDR2 is FQGTGA. The V segment lost 5 bases and the J segment 5 bases; nucleotides outside the gene matches: 9. The CDR3 runs to 15 residues. CDR3 region: CASSPKSGRQETQYF. The CDR3 nucleotides read TGTGCCAGCAGCCCCAAGAGCGGGAGGCAGGAGACCCAGTACTTC.

The V and J genes are TRBV11-3 and TRBJ2-7; a possible D gene is TRBD1 (5 bases). Germline V gives CDR1 SGHNT, CDR2 YENEEA. Trimming stripped 6 bases from V and 3 bases from J, with 18 bases between. This CDR3 has 15 residues. The CDR3 reads CASRKTFRDRYEQYF. The DNA of the CDR3 is TGTGCCAGCAGGAAGACATTCAGGGATCGCTACGAGCAGTACTTC.

The chain combines TRBV6-5 with TRBJ2-1, with TRBD2 matching over 11 bases. This CDR3 contains 14 residues. CDR1 and CDR2 (germline): MNHEY, SVGAGI. Germline trimming cut 4 bases from V and 9 bases from J; bases unmatched to any gene: 5. The CDR3: CASSSGTSGSEQFF. CDR3 nucleotide sequence: TGTGCCAGCAGTTCCGGGACTAGCGGCTCTGAGCAGTTCTTC.

The CDR3 region is CASSPRTGAGELFF. In DNA form, the CDR3 reads TGTGCCAGCAGCCCAAGGACAGGGGCCGGGGAGCTGTTTTTT. The J gene is TRBJ2-2, the V gene TRBV9; 9 bases match TRBD1. This CDR3 has 14 residues. Germline V lookup: CDR1 SGDLS, CDR2 YYNGEE. V shed 4 bases and J 6 bases; nucleotides not matched to a gene: 4.